This TCR beta chain was recorded in a study of shared clonotypes between healthy human individuals (dated by TCRdb to the early 2020s). In terms of the full investigation: The cohort comprised a couple of women and a few men aged 18 to 49 years. To increase sequencing depth and limit assay-specific biases, TCR repertoire library preparation and sequencing were carried out by different laboratories using diverse techniques. Each donor's leukapheresis produced roughly between roughly 0.85 and 10 billion PBMCs. Blood TCR repertoires of a handful of healthy adults were deeply sequenced to estimate repertoire size and the extent of clonotype sharing between individuals. For each donor, three plates each were used for CD4 naive and CD4 memory, two plates were used for CD8 naive, and one plate was used for CD8 memory.

CD8 naive samples were obtained by positive selection for CCR7 among CD45RO-negative cells, yielding a CD45RA+CCR7+ population from which TemRA cells were excluded. The donors were healthy, HIV-negative adults with no recently reported acute infections or vaccinations. Every donor was a Caucasian adult living in Nashville, Tennessee, USA. Blood was collected by leukapheresis, and PBMCs were isolated by Ficoll-Histopaque density gradient centrifugation and then cryopreserved in liquid nitrogen vapor phase. Analytical flow cytometry was used to check the purity and quantity of each magnetically sorted T cell population. Genomic DNA was isolated from each sorted fraction and quantified by UV absorbance on a Nanodrop 2000c. Study-wide conclusions, independent of this receptor: Larger estimated clonotype richness was generally found for naive subsets than for memory subsets. Clonotypes shared by all four sorted-subset donors showed higher generation probabilities than non-shared clonotypes. Pairwise subsampling indicated that sequencing depth was expected to affect the degree of clonotype sharing among donors. Incomplete sequencing was indicated by rarefaction of sorted-subset datasets, despite the large sequencing depth. Because the study included a small number of donors, the genetic and exposure-history diversity represented was limited. Across four donors, approximately 5% of naive CD4, roughly 3.8% of naive CD8, roughly 2.3% of memory CD4, and roughly 0.41% of memory CD8 clonotypes were shared. Only blood was sampled, and tissue TCR repertoires likely differ from those in blood.

The germline V gene (reference sequence) yields MNHNY for CDR1 and SVGAGI for CDR2. Compared with germline, V lacks 6 bases and J lacks 5 bases; bases without a gene match: 6. Spanning cysteine to phenylalanine, the CDR3 consists of 13 amino acids. The read is trimmed to its CDR3 DNA, 39 bases read in frame from base 1. Using the deep immunoSEQ assay, TCR CDR3 regions were amplified from genomic DNA by multiplex PCR. Extracted genomic DNA from each cell subset was distributed evenly across all wells of several immunoSEQ 96-well plates, and each plate was treated as a replicate. For sorted subsets, about 0.2 ug genomic DNA, equal to about 30,000 T cell genomes, was loaded into each replicate PCR. Purified libraries were quantified with a Qubit 3.0 fluorometer, sized on a Bioanalyzer 2100, and re-quantified with the KAPA Library Quantification kit. Each immunoSEQ 96-well plate was sequenced on its own single-read 150-cycle Illumina NextSeq 550 flow cell. Per the source publication's procedure: Because only junctional sequences without quality scores were contained in the immunoSEQ output, filtering matching that applied to full-length reads could not be performed. To assign V/J genes and CDR3, sequences were annotated against IMGT germline references using PyIR, a Python wrapper for IgBLAST v1.9. Reads were removed for weak V/J assignments (E-value above 1e-6), missing CDR3, stop codons, out-of-frame junctions, or ambiguous translated residues. V3J clonotypes were defined as sequences sharing an identical inferred V gene, J gene, and CDR3 amino acid sequence. Percentage overlap between repertoires was calculated by dividing the number of shared unique clonotypes by the size of the smaller repertoire. RTK rarefaction, the Chao1 estimator, and Recon v2.1 estimates of unobserved clonotypes were used to assess repertoire richness. For all TCRbeta clonotypes obtained by the gDNA method from a handful of donors, generation probabilities were computed with OLGA. Sourced from immuneACCESS, this table was stored by TCRdb with only in-frame sequences that have V and J called. A share of the clones is absent; for the studies checked, an unresolved V gene accounts for under half, and the remainder has no known explanation. The V and J calls and clone size are taken from that table; D and trimming were inferred from the DNA. This sample is represented by roughly 810,000 clones; roughly 96% of them were singletons. The top ten hold less than 0.25% of the sample.

With respect to this clone: What antigen it recognizes has not been identified. Base qualities are missing; no much larger clone stands one base away.

This TCR was recovered from a man aged 30 to 39 in good health. The source material was naive CD8+ T cells sorted from blood. The sample's cell subset or site label is to be understood as: CD45RA+CCR7+. The chain is made from TRBV6-6 and TRBJ1-1; 7 middle bases align to TRBD1. The CDR3 in this case is CASSFTGETEAFF. The nucleotide sequence reads TGTGCCAGCAGCTTCACAGGGGAGACTGAAGCTTTCTTT.